This is a list of T cell receptor beta chains from one sample in a study of post-analysis software for immune sequencing data. In TCRdb, the PCR reads were re-called with MiXCR into one record per CDR3 protein. The sample holds about 770,000 distinct CDR3 sequences; under 60% are singletons and the top ten take around 4.7%. The sample was blood. Receptors were obtained from a girl between 5 and 17 years old with multiple sclerosis. The CDR3 runs from the conserved cysteine through the conserved F or W. Each record gives: V gene, J gene, CDR3 length, D gene, clone size, CDR3 DNA, CDR3 protein. D genes are given only for firm matches. Clone size is stated in some rows and not others, as once, few, many or a class when expanded.

>TRBV28|TRBJ2-1|14|.|.
TGTGCCAGCAGTTTATCGGGGTACTACAATGAGCAGTTCTTC
CASSLSGYYNEQFF
>TRBV7-2|TRBJ2-5|16|.|.
TGTGCCAGCGGCGTGGGGGCTGGGCCGGAACAAGAGACCCAGTACTTC
CASGVGAGPEQETQYF
>TRBV6-5|TRBJ2-1|19|.|.
TGTGCCAGCAGTTACTTGCGGGACAGTCTTGAGGGCTCCTACAATGAGCAGTTCTTC
CASSYLRDSLEGSYNEQFF
>TRBV7-2|TRBJ1-1|15|.|once
TGTGCCAGCAGCTTATCATGGGGAAAGGCTACTGAAGCTTTCTTT
CASSLSWGKATEAFF
>TRBV20-1|TRBJ2-4|14|TRBD2|.
TGCAGTGCTACGCGTAGCGGGAGGGGCAACATTCAGTACTTC
CSATRSGRGNIQYF
>TRBV15|TRBJ2-7|13|.|few
TGTGCCACCAGCACTCAAGACAGCTACGAGCAGTACTTC
CATSTQDSYEQYF
>TRBV4-1|TRBJ2-7|18|.|.
TGCGCCAGCAGCCAAGATCTGGGTAGCGGATGGATTGCCTACGAGCAGTACTTC
CASSQDLGSGWIAYEQYF
>TRBV12-3/TRBV12-4|TRBJ2-7|12|TRBD1|few
TGTGCCAGCACCACAGGGGTTAACGAGCAGTACTTC
CASTTGVNEQYF
>TRBV20-1|TRBJ2-3|15|TRBD1|.
TGCAGTGCTACGTCTCGGACAGGGAGAGGAGATACGCAGTATTTT
CSATSRTGRGDTQYF
>TRBV20-1|TRBJ2-1|16|TRBD2|few
TGCAGTGCTACCGGACTAGCGGAGAGCTCCTACAATGAGCAGTTCTTC
CSATGLAESSYNEQFF
>TRBV7-2|TRBJ2-7|14|.|once
TGTGCCAGCAGCCGGGACTTCGCTTCTTACGAGCAGTACTTC
CASSRDFASYEQYF
>TRBV12-3/TRBV12-4|TRBJ1-6|15|.|.
TGTGCCAGCAGTTTTAATAGCGCGTATAATTCACCCCTCCACTTT
CASSFNSAYNSPLHF
>TRBV29-1|TRBJ2-1|13|TRBD2|few
TGCAGCGTGGGACTAGCGGGAGGGGGTGAGCAGTTCTTC
CSVGLAGGGEQFF
>TRBV6-1|TRBJ2-7|12|.|few
TGTGCCAGCATCGACTCCTGGGACGAGCAGTACTTC
CASIDSWDEQYF
>TRBV20-1|TRBJ2-1|14|TRBD2|once
TGCAGTGCTGAGACTAGCGACCCCCACAATGAGCAGTTCTTC
CSAETSDPHNEQFF
>TRBV5-1|TRBJ2-1|14|TRBD2|once
TGCGCCAGCAGCCGGGGGACTAGCGGTGATGAGCAGTTCTTC
CASSRGTSGDEQFF
>TRBV6-1|TRBJ1-2|15|.|once
TGCGCCAGTGGGACCGGGCAGGCCATTAACTATGGCTACACCTTC
CASGTGQAINYGYTF
>TRBV10-3|TRBJ2-5|11|.|few
TGTGCGGCAGGGTTCGGAGAGACCCAGTACTTC
CAAGFGETQYF
>TRBV10-3|TRBJ1-5|14|TRBD1|.
TGTGCCATCACCCCGGACAGGGAACATCAGCCCCAGCATTTT
CAITPDREHQPQHF
>TRBV9|TRBJ1-1|15|.|once
TGTGCCAGCAGCCCAAGCGGGGGGGAGAGCACTGAAGCTTTCTTT
CASSPSGGESTEAFF
>TRBV24-1|TRBJ2-6|15|.|.
TGTGCCACCAGTGATAGGACGGCTGGGGCCAACGTCCTGACTTTC
CATSDRTAGANVLTF
>TRBV28|TRBJ2-1|13|TRBD2|once
TGTGCCAGCAGGGAACTAGCGGGAGTTGAGCAGTTCTTC
CASRELAGVEQFF
>TRBV5-8|TRBJ2-1|15|.|.
TGTGCCAGCAGCCCCGAATGGCTAGCGAGGAATGAGCAGTTCTTC
CASSPEWLARNEQFF
>TRBV27|TRBJ2-3|16|.|few
TGTGCCAGCAGTCCCCCCCGGCACCAAGAGAGAGATACGCAGTATTTT
CASSPPRHQERDTQYF
>TRBV29-1|TRBJ2-3|11|.|few
TGCAGCGTTCGGAGGACAGATACGCAGTATTTT
CSVRRTDTQYF
>TRBV20-1|TRBJ2-7|16|TRBD1|few
TGCAGTGCTAGGTTGGCCGGGACAGGGGTTCCCTACGAGCAGTACTTC
CSARLAGTGVPYEQYF
>TRBV7-2|TRBJ2-3|16|.|.
TGTGCCAGCAGCTTAGAGCTAGCGAAGGGCACAGATACGCAGTATTTT
CASSLELAKGTDTQYF
>TRBV6-2/TRBV6-3|TRBJ1-2|12|.|few
TGTGCCAGCAGTGGCTGGACCTATGGCTACACCTTC
CASSGWTYGYTF
>TRBV5-1|TRBJ2-5|15|TRBD1|few
TGCGCCAGCAGCTTGGGACAGGGGATCCAAGAGACCCAGTACTTC
CASSLGQGIQETQYF
>TRBV15|TRBJ2-5|14|.|.
TGTGCCACCAGCAGAGATCGTGGCGAGGTAACCCAGTACTTC
CATSRDRGEVTQYF
>TRBV5-1|TRBJ1-4|15|.|.
TGCGCCAGCAGCGCCGATCCGGTTGGAACTGAAAAACTGTTTTTT
CASSADPVGTEKLFF
>TRBV20-1|TRBJ2-1|14|.|.
TGCAGTGCTAGAGACTTATACTCCTACAATGAGCAGTTCTTC
CSARDLYSYNEQFF
>TRBV10-1|TRBJ2-1|14|TRBD1|few
TGCGCCAGCAGTCCGACAGGGTTAGCTGATGAGCAGTTCTTC
CASSPTGLADEQFF
>TRBV7-3|TRBJ2-3|14|TRBD2|many
TGTGCCAGCAGCCTAAGCGGGAGCGCAGATACGCAGTATTTT
CASSLSGSADTQYF
>TRBV5-5|TRBJ2-6|16|.|.
TGTGCCAGCAGCTTGGCCAGGTTTCCCGGGGCCAACGTCCTGACTTTC
CASSLARFPGANVLTF